This T cell receptor beta chain was sequenced in a study of shared clonotypes between healthy human individuals. Findings of the study overall: Rarefaction exposed incomplete sorted-subset sequencing despite large depth. Sharing across four donors was highest in naive CD4 (around 5%) and lowest in memory CD8 (roughly 0.4%).

CDR3 length: 18 amino acids. Germline V lookup: CDR1 MNHEY, CDR2 SMNVEV (reference sequence). J gave up 5 bases and V 0 bases, and 12 bases lay outside the gene matches. A single count supports this clone. What it recognizes is unknown. Each cell subset's genomic DNA was divided evenly among several immunoSEQ plates. Repertoires were generated with immunoSEQ multiplex PCR, while TCRdb's copy carries only in-frame clones and drops some. Altogether 2 million to 3 million clones are present, over 85% being singletons, with the ten largest covering more than 0.35%. The sample consisted of naive CD4+ T cells from PBMCs. As to subset: CD45RA+ positively selected. The rearrangement links TRBV27 to TRBJ2-1; TRBD2 matches 8 bases. This TCR derives from a man in his late teens or twenties in good health. Some clones in this sample may be carry-over from other donors' samples. The CDR3 is CASSLSPGSAGGHNEQFF. The CDR3 nucleotides are TGTGCCAGCAGTTTATCGCCCGGGTCCGCGGGAGGCCACAATGAGCAGTTCTTC.